These 3 T cell receptor beta chains came from one sample sequenced in a study of shared clonotypes between healthy human individuals. Profiled with immunoSEQ multiplex PCR; TCRdb holds only in-frame clones, not every one. The table includes some 1,400,000 clones, 96% detected once. The sequencing input was naive CD4+ T cells sorted from blood. The subset denotes: CD45RA+ positively selected. These receptors came from a young man in good health.

This chain links TRBV4-1 with TRBJ1-5; 9 bases match TRBD1. Unmatched junction bases numbered 2, after V lost 1 base and J lost 4 bases. CDR3 length: 15 residues. The germline gives CDR1 MGHRA, CDR2 YSYEKL. CDR3 bases: TGCGCCAGCAGCCAAGCCGGGACAGGGAATCAGCCCCAGCATTTT. Its translation: CASSQAGTGNQPQHF.

The V call is TRBV7-2, the J call TRBJ1-4, with D possibly TRBD1 on 5 matching bases. The germline V gene encodes CDR1 SGHTA and CDR2 FQGNSA. This CDR3 is built from 15 residues. The V end was cut by 3 bases, the J end by 7 bases, with 15 bases between. CDR3 amino acids: CASSFQGRESEKLFF. For the CDR3, the DNA is TGTGCCAGCAGCTTCCAGGGACGCGAGAGTGAAAAACTGTTTTTT.

CDR3 protein: CAIRVQGRYTDTQYF. The CDR3 nucleotides read TGTGCCATCAGGGTACAGGGGCGATACACAGATACGCAGTATTTT. The V gene is TRBV10-3, the J gene TRBJ2-3, with TRBD1 matching over 7 bases. The V segment lost 6 bases and the J segment 2 bases; nucleotides outside the gene matches: 8. CDR1 and CDR2 (germline): ENHRY, SYGVKD. The CDR3 has 15 residues.